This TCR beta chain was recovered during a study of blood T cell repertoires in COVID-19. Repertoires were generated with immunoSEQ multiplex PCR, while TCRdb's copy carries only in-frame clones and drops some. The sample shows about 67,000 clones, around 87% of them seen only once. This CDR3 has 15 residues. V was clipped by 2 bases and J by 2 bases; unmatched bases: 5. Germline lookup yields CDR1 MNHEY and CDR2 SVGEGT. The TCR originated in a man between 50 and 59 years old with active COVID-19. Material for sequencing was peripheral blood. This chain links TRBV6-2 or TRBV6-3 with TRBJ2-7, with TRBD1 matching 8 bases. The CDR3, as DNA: TGTGCCAGCAGTTACGGACAGGGTATCACCTACGAGCAGTACTTC. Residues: CASSYGQGITYEQYF.